This paragraph covers one TCR beta chain sequence. The sample comes from a study of shared clonotypes between healthy human individuals. Across the whole study: Plates per donor: three CD4 naive, three CD4 memory, two CD8 naive, one CD8 memory.

CD8 cells regarded as naive lacked CD45RO, were positively chosen for CCR7, and omitted terminally differentiated effector memory CD45RA+ cells. Measured with immunoSEQ multiplex PCR; TCRdb has only the in-frame clones, and not every one. Among approximately 740,000 clones, roughly 92% were seen once, and the ten largest hold under 30%. Input material: naive CD8+ T cells sorted from blood. This receptor was taken from a man in his thirties or forties in good health.

The DNA for the CDR3 is TGTGCCAGCAGTGAAGCGCTTACAGAAGAGGTAGCTAATGAAAAACTGTTTTTT. This codes for CASSEALTEEVANEKLFF. The gene calls are TRBV2 and TRBJ1-4; unclear D gene. V lost 0 bases to trimming and J lost 3 bases, with 17 bases between them. This CDR3 has 18 residues. CDR1 is SNHLY and CDR2 is FYNNEI in the germline V gene.